This passage covers 13 T cell receptor beta chains from one sample sequenced in a study of patients and donors after allogeneic stem cell transplantation (TCRdb year 2020). Library preparation used RT-PCR. Sequencing took place on a NextSeq 550. The public reads were run again by TCRdb, first through fastp at Q25 and then through MiXCR, and only productive beta chains were kept. CDR3 protein duplicates are merged, each entry listing the most common genes and DNA. The sample table contains roughly 40,000 distinct CDR3 sequences; only one count was recorded for roughly 30% of them. 72% of the sample is in the top ten clones. Sequenced sample: blood, either unsorted or a sorted T cell fraction (not recorded which). Receptors originate from a human donor who was either an allogeneic HSCT recipient or a stem cell or donor lymphocyte infusion donor (not recorded which). It is not recorded whose cells these are; they may come from a transplant donor.

The chain joins TRBV21-1 to TRBJ2-5; the DNA was not compared with TRBD2, the D call given in the table. TRBV21-1 represents a pseudogene. This CDR3 is built from 13 residues. As DNA, the CDR3 is TGTGCCATCCCCGCTAGCTGTCGCGAGACCCAGTACTTC. Protein product: CAIPASCRETQYF.

V usage is TRBV5-1 and J usage is TRBJ2-2, with 7 bases aligning to TRBD1. V lost 4 bases, J lost 2 bases, and 8 bases stayed unmatched. This CDR3 spans 16 amino acids. Per the germline V gene, CDR1 is SGHRS and CDR2 is YFSETQ. As DNA, the CDR3 is TGCGCCAGCAGCGTAACCGGGACAGCCAACACCGGGGAGCTGTTTTTT. Amino acid sequence: CASSVTGTANTGELFF.

J is TRBJ2-2 and V is TRBV10-3; 11 nucleotides align to TRBD2. Looked up from germline, CDR1 is ENHRY and CDR2 is SYGVKD. V lost 5 bases, J lost 0 bases, and 2 bases stayed unmatched. This CDR3 spans 16 amino acids. The CDR3 DNA reads TGTGCCATCAGTTTTAGCGGGAGGGCGAACACCGGGGAGCTGTTTTTT. The encoded protein is CAISFSGRANTGELFF.

This clonotype was seen a handful of times. The chain joins TRBV20-1 to TRBJ2-7, with TRBD2 matching 8 bases. The junction had 8 bases not matched to a gene; V was cut back by 0 bases and J by 7 bases. From germline, CDR1 is DFQATT and CDR2 SNEGSKA (reference sequence). The CDR3 has 14 residues. For the CDR3, the DNA is TGCAGTGCTAGAGATCCTAGCGGGTCTTATGAGCAGTACTTC. The encoded protein is CSARDPSGSYEQYF.

CDR3 sequence: CSARDGLNTEAFF. In nucleotides, the CDR3 is TGCAGTGCTAGAGACGGATTGAACACTGAAGCTTTCTTT. The chain recombines TRBV20-1 with TRBJ1-1, with D hard to call. The CDR3 sequence is 13 residues long. Germline V lookup: CDR1 DFQATT, CDR2 SNEGSKA (reference sequence). The V end lost 0 bases, the J end lost 0 bases, and 5 bases lay between the germline ends.

This clonotype was recorded a few times. CDR3 sequence (DNA): TGCAGTGCTAGAGACAGGGGCGGGAATGAGCAGTTCTTC. This translates into CSARDRGGNEQFF. The V call is TRBV20-1, the J call TRBJ2-1, with a weak D call TRBD1 (6 bases). CDR1 DFQATT and CDR2 SNEGSKA come from the germline V gene (reference sequence). V lost 0 bases and J 7 bases, leaving 10 bases between the germline ends. CDR3 length: 13 residues.

This clonotype came up a few times. This chain links TRBV27 with TRBJ2-1; D unclear. The germline V gene encodes CDR1 MNHEY and CDR2 SMNVEV (reference sequence). Trimming took off 2 bases at V and 4 bases at J, with 12 bases between the two ends. The CDR3 contains 15 residues. CDR3 bases: TGTGCCAGCAGTTTAATCGACCGTCTATACAATGAGCAGTTCTTC. Its translation is CASSLIDRLYNEQFF.

This clonotype was picked up a small number of times. The chain links TRBV20-1 to TRBJ2-3; TRBD2 agrees at 14 bases. The germline V gene has CDR1 DFQATT and CDR2 SNEGSKA (reference sequence). Trimming cost V 2 bases and J 4 bases; bases outside gene matches: 5. This CDR3 is 16 amino acids long. CDR3 sequence (DNA): TGCAGTGCTAGACTGACTAGCGGGAGGGGAGCAGATACGCAGTATTTT. Amino acids: CSARLTSGRGADTQYF.

The CDR3 DNA sequence: TGCGCCAGCAGCTTTTTGGCGAAAACTGGAGATACGCAGTATTTT. Translation: CASSFLAKTGDTQYF. V is TRBV5-1 and J is TRBJ2-3; no definite D call. The CDR3 covers 15 residues. CDR1 SGHRS and CDR2 YFSETQ come from the germline V gene. Trimming shortened V by 2 bases and J by 5 bases, and 15 bases separated the two germline ends.

The chain has TRBV7-2 and TRBJ2-2; TRBD2 aligns across 7 bases. Germline lookup yields CDR1 SGHTA and CDR2 FQGNSA. The CDR3 runs 15 residues. After removal of 8 bases from V and 1 base from J, the junction contained 7 bases not matched to a gene. The CDR3: CASVLLAVNTGELFF. As DNA, the CDR3 is TGTGCCAGCGTCCTCCTAGCGGTGAACACCGGGGAGCTGTTTTTT.

This chain links TRBV5-1 with TRBJ1-5, with 9 bases that match TRBD1. The CDR3 contains 14 residues. With 5 bases clipped from V and 5 bases from J, the junction kept 5 bases outside the gene matches. In germline, CDR1 is SGHRS, CDR2 YFSETQ. The CDR3 nucleotides read TGCGCCAGCAGTCCGGGACAGGGATATCAGCCCCAGCATTTT. It encodes CASSPGQGYQPQHF.

This clonotype was counted a few times. CDR3 region: CASRQGEKPQHF. CDR3 nucleotides: TGTGCCAGCAGACAGGGCGAGAAGCCCCAGCATTTT. The chain joins TRBV2 to TRBJ1-5; D might be TRBD1 (6 bases). CDR1 SNHLY and CDR2 FYNNEI come from the germline V gene. This CDR3 is built from 12 residues. The V end was cut by 6 bases, the J end by 8 bases, with 11 bases between. Combining the CDR3 with reference TRBV2 and TRBJ1-5 gives the whole variable domain EPEVTQTPSHQVTQMGQEVILRCVPISNHLYFYWYRQILGQKVEFLVSFYNNEISEKSEIFDDQFSVERPDGSNFTLKIRSTKLEDSAMYFCASRQGEKPQHFGDGTRLSIL.

The chain carries TRBV5-1 and TRBJ2-7; maybe TRBD2 (6 bases). The CDR3 loop spans 13 amino acids. Trimming cost V 3 bases and J 0 bases, with 7 bases left between them. Germline V gene lookup returns CDR1 SGHRS and CDR2 YFSETQ. Here the CDR3 DNA reads TGCGCCAGCAGCTCCGGGAGCTCCTACGAGCAGTACTTC. It specifies CASSSGSSYEQYF. The full variable domain, its missing parts supplied by reference TRBV5-1 and TRBJ2-7, is KAGVTQTPRYLIKTRGQQVTLSCSPISGHRSVSWYQQTPGQGLQFLFEYFSETQRNKGNFPGRFSGRQFSNSRSEMNVSTLELGDSALYLCASSSGSSYEQYFGPGTRLTVT.